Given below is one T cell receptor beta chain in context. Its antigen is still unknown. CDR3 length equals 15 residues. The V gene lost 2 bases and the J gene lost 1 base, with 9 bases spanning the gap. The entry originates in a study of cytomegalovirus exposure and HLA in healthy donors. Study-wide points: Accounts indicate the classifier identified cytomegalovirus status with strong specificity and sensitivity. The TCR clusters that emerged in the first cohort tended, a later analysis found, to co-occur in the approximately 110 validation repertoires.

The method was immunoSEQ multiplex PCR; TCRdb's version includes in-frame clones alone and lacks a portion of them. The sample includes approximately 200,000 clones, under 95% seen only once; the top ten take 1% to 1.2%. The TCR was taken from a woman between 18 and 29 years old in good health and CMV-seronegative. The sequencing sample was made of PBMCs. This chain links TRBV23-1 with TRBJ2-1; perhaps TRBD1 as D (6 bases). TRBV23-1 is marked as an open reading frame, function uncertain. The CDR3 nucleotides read TGCGCCAGCAGTCAAGTACAGGGATCCTACAATGAGCAGTTCTTC. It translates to CASSQVQGSYNEQFF.